These T cell receptor beta chains were read from a single sample in a study of cytomegalovirus exposure and HLA in healthy donors. Only in-frame clones appear in the TCRdb table, and some are missing; sequencing was by immunoSEQ multiplex PCR. The profile shows about 150,000 clones, approximately 80% of them singletons. Sample: PBMCs. Receptors originate from a woman aged 40-49 years in good health and CMV-seropositive. CDR3s include the opening cysteine and the closing phenylalanine or tryptophan. The D gene is left open where the match is weak. The size of a clone is reported for some rows only, either as once, few or many, or as a class for expanded clones.

TRBD2 14 TRBJ2-5 . TRBV14 TGTGCCAGCCGAATAGCGGGTTTACAAGAGACCCAGTACTTC CASRIAGLQETQYF
TRBD1 16 TRBJ2-1 . TRBV11-2 TGTGCCAGCAGCTTAGAGACAGGGCCCCGGGTCAATGAGCAGTTCTTC CASSLETGPRVNEQFF
. 14 TRBJ1-2 . TRBV5-4 TGTGCCAGCAGCTCGGACTTTAGAGGTTATGGCTACACCTTC CASSSDFRGYGYTF
TRBD2 15 TRBJ2-3 . TRBV7-9 TGTGCCAGCAGCTTAGCAACCAGCGGGAGCGATACGCAGTATTTT CASSLATSGSDTQYF
. 15 TRBJ1-4 . TRBV11-3 TGTGCCAGCAGCTTAGGGGTCGGGGGTCCCGAAAAACTGTTTTTT CASSLGVGGPEKLFF
. 15 TRBJ1-1 . TRBV18 TGTGCCAGCTCACCGGGGCAGGGGCAGAACACTGAAGCTTTCTTT CASSPGQGQNTEAFF
TRBD1 14 TRBJ2-7 . TRBV5-4 TGTGCCAGCAGCGCCAAGACAGGGGATTACGAGCAGTACTTC CASSAKTGDYEQYF
. 14 TRBJ2-3 . TRBV7-9 TGTGCCAGCAGCCAGGGGTCGGGCACAGATACGCAGTATTTT CASSQGSGTDTQYF
. 15 TRBJ2-1 . TRBV5-5 TGTGCCAGCAGCGCGCAGGGGAACTCCTACAATGAGCAGTTCTTC CASSAQGNSYNEQFF
TRBD1 15 TRBJ2-7 . TRBV9 TGTGCCAGCAGCGGGACCGGGACAGGGATAGACGAGCAGTACTTC CASSGTGTGIDEQYF
TRBD1 16 TRBJ2-3 . TRBV5-1 TGCGCCAGCAGCCCGGCAGGGGACAGTAGCACAGATACGCAGTATTTT CASSPAGDSSTDTQYF
TRBD1 13 TRBJ2-5 . TRBV5-1 TGCGCCAGCAGCCGGGACAGCCAAGAGACCCAGTACTTC CASSRDSQETQYF
TRBD1 20 TRBJ2-2 . TRBV27 TGTGCCAGCAGTTTCCAGGGACAGGGGATTCGTCCGGGAGGGACCGGGGAGCTGTTTTTT CASSFQGQGIRPGGTGELFF
. 15 TRBJ1-3 . TRBV7-2 TGTGCCAGCAGCACCTCGGGGGGGGCTGGAAACACCATATATTTT CASSTSGGAGNTIYF
TRBD2 16 TRBJ2-1 . TRBV5-1 TGCGCCAGCAGCTTGGGGCGGGAGGTCCCCTCAGGTGAGCAGTTCTTC CASSLGREVPSGEQFF
TRBD1 17 TRBJ2-7 . TRBV6-1 TGTGCCAGCAGTGAGAGCCCCCACGGGACAGTTATCTACGAGCAGTACTTC CASSESPHGTVIYEQYF
. 14 TRBJ1-4 few TRBV6-1 TGTGCCAGCAGTGAATCCTGGCCTAATGAAAAACTGTTTTTT CASSESWPNEKLFF
. 16 TRBJ1-2 once TRBV18 TGTGCCAGCTCACACGGACAGTCGTTAGCTAACTATGGCTACACCTTC CASSHGQSLANYGYTF
. 18 TRBJ2-1 . TRBV5-1 TGCGCCAGCAGCTTCGGACTAACAGTGTCTAGGGGCTACAATGAGCAGTTCTTC CASSFGLTVSRGYNEQFF
. 13 TRBJ1-5 few TRBV2 TGTGCCAGCAGTGTCGCGGAGAATCAGCCCCAGCATTTT CASSVAENQPQHF
. 13 TRBJ2-7 once TRBV11-2 TGTGCCAGCAGCCTAGGCGGGCCCTACGAGCAGTACTTC CASSLGGPYEQYF
. 15 TRBJ1-4 . TRBV5-5 TGTGCCAGCAGCTTGGCGACAGCCGGGGGAGAAAAACTGTTTTTT CASSLATAGGEKLFF
. 12 TRBJ2-1 . TRBV6-5 TGTGCCAGCAGAGACTACTACAATGAGCAGTTCTTC CASRDYYNEQFF
TRBD2 17 TRBJ2-1 . TRBV5-6 TGTGCCAGCCTTAAGCCCCCAGTAGCGGGATTGTACAATGAGCAGTTCTTC CASLKPPVAGLYNEQFF
TRBD1 15 TRBJ2-5 once TRBV7-6 TGTGCCAGCAGCTCGCCCGGGACAGCACAAGAGACCCAGTACTTC CASSSPGTAQETQYF
TRBD2 12 TRBJ2-7 . TRBV30 TGTGCCTGGGGGACTAGCGCATACGAGCAGTACTTC CAWGTSAYEQYF
TRBD1 18 TRBJ2-1 once TRBV30 TGTGCCTGGAGTGGTCTAAAGGGGGACAGGGCTACCTACAATGAGCAGTTCTTC CAWSGLKGDRATYNEQFF
TRBD2 18 TRBJ2-1 . TRBV11-3 TGTGCCAGCAGCTTAGTCTTTGGGGGGACTAGCGGTTGGGATGAGCAGTTCTTC CASSLVFGGTSGWDEQFF
TRBD1 12 TRBJ2-7 . TRBV29-1 TGCAGCGGAAGGACAGGGGCGGGGGAGCAGTACTTC CSGRTGAGEQYF
TRBD2 14 TRBJ2-5 . TRBV28 TGTGCCAGCAGTTTAGGCGGGAGTGTCGGGACCCAGTACTTC CASSLGGSVGTQYF
. 13 TRBJ2-7 few TRBV5-1 TGCGCCAGCAGCCTTCCGACTCTGCACGAGCAGTACTTC CASSLPTLHEQYF
. 12 TRBJ1-1 . TRBV28 TGTGCCAGCAGCCCGACAGGCACTGAAGCTTTCTTT CASSPTGTEAFF
. 14 TRBJ1-4 once TRBV6-1 TGTGCCAGCAGAAAGGAGGGTACTAATGAAAAACTGTTTTTT CASRKEGTNEKLFF
TRBD1 16 TRBJ2-7 . TRBV10-3 TGTGCCATCAGTGAGCAACAGGGGGCTTCGGGCTACGAGCAGTACTTC CAISEQQGASGYEQYF
TRBD1 16 TRBJ2-3 . TRBV10-2 TGCGCCAGCAGTGACCCGACAGGGGTAGTTAGAGATACGCAGTATTTT CASSDPTGVVRDTQYF
. 14 TRBJ1-1 once TRBV5-1 TGCGCCAGCAGCAGGACAGTTTCCCACCTGGAAGCTTTCTTT CASSRTVSHLEAFF
TRBD2 14 TRBJ2-4 . TRBV7-9 TGTGCCAGCAGCATACTAGCGGGAGAGGCCATTCAGTACTTC CASSILAGEAIQYF